What follows describes a single T cell receptor beta chain. The sample holds other DNA sequences that translate to the same CDR3. The sample comes from a study of shared clonotypes between healthy human individuals. Naivety among CD8 cells was defined by CD45RO negativity and positive CCR7 selection, thereby excluding terminally differentiated effector memory CD45RA+ cells. Data came from immunoSEQ multiplex PCR; TCRdb stores just in-frame clones and leaves some out. The sample contains about 1,900,000 clones, approximately 94% of which appear only once. The sequencing sample was made of naive CD8+ T cells sorted from blood. This TCR was sampled from a man between 18 and 29 years old in good health.

The CDR3: CASSPGSPYEQYF. In nucleotides, the CDR3 is TGTGCCAGCAGCCCCGGGAGTCCCTACGAGCAGTACTTC. The chain joins TRBV7-6 to TRBJ2-7; TRBD2 might be the D (6 bases). There are 13 residues in the CDR3. The ends were cut back, 5 bases at V and 2 bases at J, with 10 bases in the middle. Germline V lookup: CDR1 SGHVS, CDR2 FNYEAQ.